What follows describes a single T cell receptor (beta chain). The antigen is unknown. The source of the sample is a study of blood T cells in healthy people across ages. General study results and limits: Getting older went along with TCR beta diversity per million T cells dropping roughly linearly. The study regarded diversity estimates from one million T cells as underestimates.

The CDR3 sequence is 16 residues long. Germline CDR1 MGHRA, CDR2 YSYEKL. Using a J-beta primer mix together with a sample-barcoded 5' primer, a second PCR was run for about 6 to 11 cycles. TCRdb passed the 5' RACE reads through MiXCR, listing each CDR3 protein once. The repertoire includes about 1,600,000 distinct CDR3 sequences, around 39% of them detected once, and 7.9% sits in the top ten. This receptor was taken from a woman younger than 30 in good health. Material for sequencing was blood. The chain employs TRBV4-1 and TRBJ2-1; D is possibly TRBD1 (6 bases). TRBJ2-7 explains the end of the DNA better; the J call may be wrong. This chain's CDR3 is CASSSNRETPYNEQYF. CDR3 DNA: TGCGCCAGCAGCTCTAACAGGGAAACTCCCTACAATGAGCAGTACTTC.